This TCR beta chain derives from a study of breast tumors, draining lymph nodes, adjacent tissues. The germline CDR1 and CDR2 sequences are DFQATT and SNEGSKA (reference sequence). This CDR3 comprises 15 residues. V lost 6 bases, J lost 5 bases, and 13 bases stayed unmatched. TCRdb processed the multiplex PCR reads anew with MiXCR; each CDR3 protein has one entry. The repertoire holds about 180,000 distinct CDR3 sequences, with about 30% as singletons. As concerns this clonotype: The antigen is undetermined. Here the CDR3 omits its conserved ending phenylalanine or tryptophan, so a read error is the likely source.

Axillary draining lymph nodes of breast cancer patients supplied the node samples. Study findings and constraints: Data fit most tumor T cells coming from lymph node, expanding in tumor. Tumor TCR diversity was below lymph nodes but above nontumor tissue. Luminal-like breast cancer showed significantly greater tumor-nontumor repertoire similarity than basal-like breast cancer did.

This chain connects TRBV20-1 to TRBJ1-5; 7 bases fit TRBD1. This TCR came from a female donor with breast cancer. Some clones in this sample may be carry-over from other donors' samples. Sequenced sample: axillary lymph node tissue. The CDR3 protein is CSAPGGGGLDQPQHG. CDR3 in DNA: TGCAGTGCGCCCGGCGGAGGGGGCTTGGATCAGCCCCAGCATGGT.